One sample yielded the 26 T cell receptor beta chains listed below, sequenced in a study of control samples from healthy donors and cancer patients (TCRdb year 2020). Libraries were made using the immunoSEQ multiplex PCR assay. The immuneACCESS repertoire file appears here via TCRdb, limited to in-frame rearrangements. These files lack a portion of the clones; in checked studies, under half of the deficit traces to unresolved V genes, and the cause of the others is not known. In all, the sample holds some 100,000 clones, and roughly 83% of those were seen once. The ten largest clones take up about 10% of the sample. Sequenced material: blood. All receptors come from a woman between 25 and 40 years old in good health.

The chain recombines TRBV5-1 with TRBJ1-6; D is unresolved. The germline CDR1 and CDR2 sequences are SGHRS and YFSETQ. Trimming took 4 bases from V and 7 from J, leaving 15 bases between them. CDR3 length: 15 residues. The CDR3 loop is CASSQVGGTNSPLHF. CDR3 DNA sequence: TGCGCCAGCAGCCAGGTCGGTGGAACCAATTCACCCCTCCACTTT.

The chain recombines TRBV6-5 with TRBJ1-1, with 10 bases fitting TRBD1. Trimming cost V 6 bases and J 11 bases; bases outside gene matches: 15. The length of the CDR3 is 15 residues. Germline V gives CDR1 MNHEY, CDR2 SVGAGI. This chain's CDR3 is CASRIRQGASSGAFF. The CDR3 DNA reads TGTGCCAGCAGAATAAGACAGGGGGCAAGTTCTGGGGCTTTCTTT.

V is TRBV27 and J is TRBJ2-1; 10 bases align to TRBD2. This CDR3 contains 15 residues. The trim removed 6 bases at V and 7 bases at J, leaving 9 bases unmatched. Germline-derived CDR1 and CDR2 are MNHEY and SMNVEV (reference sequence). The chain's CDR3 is CASSLTSGVTNEQFF. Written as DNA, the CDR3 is TGTGCCAGCAGCCTCACTAGCGGGGTTACGAATGAGCAGTTCTTC.

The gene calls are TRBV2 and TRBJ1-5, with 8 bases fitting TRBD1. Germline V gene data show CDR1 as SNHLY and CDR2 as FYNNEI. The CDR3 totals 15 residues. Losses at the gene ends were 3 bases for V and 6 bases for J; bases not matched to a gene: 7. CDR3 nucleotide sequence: TGTGCCAGCAGTGAGCAGGGGGCTCAGAGTCAGCCCCAGCATTTT. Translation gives CASSEQGAQSQPQHF.

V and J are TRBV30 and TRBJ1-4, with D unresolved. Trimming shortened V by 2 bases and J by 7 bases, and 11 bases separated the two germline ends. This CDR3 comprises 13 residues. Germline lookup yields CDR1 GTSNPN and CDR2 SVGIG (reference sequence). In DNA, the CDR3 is TGTGCCTGGAGTAATACCTGGGGTGAAAAACTGTTTTTT. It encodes CAWSNTWGEKLFF.

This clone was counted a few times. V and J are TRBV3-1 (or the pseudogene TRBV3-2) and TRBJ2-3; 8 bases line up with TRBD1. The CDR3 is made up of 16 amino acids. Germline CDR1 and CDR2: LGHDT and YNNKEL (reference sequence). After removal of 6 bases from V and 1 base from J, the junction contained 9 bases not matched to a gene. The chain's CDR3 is CASRVRGRSGTDTQYF. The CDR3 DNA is TGTGCCAGCAGGGTCAGGGGGCGTTCGGGCACAGATACGCAGTATTTT.

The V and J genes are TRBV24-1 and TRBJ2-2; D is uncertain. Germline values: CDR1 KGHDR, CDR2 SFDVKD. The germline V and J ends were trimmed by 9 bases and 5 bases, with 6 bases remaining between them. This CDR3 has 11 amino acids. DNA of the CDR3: TGTGCCACCTCTCTTACCGGGGAGCTGTTTTTT. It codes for CATSLTGELFF.

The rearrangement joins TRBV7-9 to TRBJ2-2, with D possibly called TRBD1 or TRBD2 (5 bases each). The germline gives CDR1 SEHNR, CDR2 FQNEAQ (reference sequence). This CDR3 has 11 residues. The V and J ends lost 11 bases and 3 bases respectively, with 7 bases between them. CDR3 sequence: CARGDTGELFF. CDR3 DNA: TGTGCCCGAGGGGACACCGGGGAGCTGTTTTTT.

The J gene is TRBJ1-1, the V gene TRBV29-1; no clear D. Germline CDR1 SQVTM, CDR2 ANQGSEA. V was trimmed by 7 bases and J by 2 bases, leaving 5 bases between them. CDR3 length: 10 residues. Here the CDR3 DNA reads TGCAGCGGGACTAACACTGAAGCTTTCTTT. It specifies CSGTNTEAFF.

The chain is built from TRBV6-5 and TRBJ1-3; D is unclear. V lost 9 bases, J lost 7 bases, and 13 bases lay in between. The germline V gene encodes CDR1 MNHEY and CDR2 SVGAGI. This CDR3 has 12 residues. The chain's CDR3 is CASRTLDNTIYF. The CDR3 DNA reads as TGTGCCAGTCGGACTTTGGATAACACCATATATTTT.

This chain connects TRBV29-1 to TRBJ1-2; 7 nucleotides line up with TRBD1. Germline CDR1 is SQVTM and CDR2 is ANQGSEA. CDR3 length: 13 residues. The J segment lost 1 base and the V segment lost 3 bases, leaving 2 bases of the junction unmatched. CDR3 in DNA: TGCAGCGTTGACCAGGGGGGTAACTATGGCTACACCTTC. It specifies CSVDQGGNYGYTF.

The CDR3 DNA reads TGCGCCAGCAGTCCCCCCTCCACCTACGAGCAGTACTTC. Its translation: CASSPPSTYEQYF. The gene calls are TRBV5-1 and TRBJ2-7; no clear D gene. In germline, CDR1 is SGHRS, CDR2 YFSETQ. V lost 5 bases and J lost 2, with 11 bases in between. This CDR3 spans 13 amino acids.

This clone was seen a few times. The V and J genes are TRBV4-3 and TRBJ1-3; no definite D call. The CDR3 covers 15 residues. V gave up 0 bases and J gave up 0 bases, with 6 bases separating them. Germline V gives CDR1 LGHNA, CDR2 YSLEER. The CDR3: CASSQEGSSGNTIYF. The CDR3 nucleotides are TGCGCCAGCAGCCAAGAAGGGAGCTCTGGAAACACCATATATTTT.

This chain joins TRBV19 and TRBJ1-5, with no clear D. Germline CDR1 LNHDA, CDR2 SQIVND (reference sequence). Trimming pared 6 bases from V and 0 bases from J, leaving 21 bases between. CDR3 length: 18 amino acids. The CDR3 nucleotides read TGTGCCAGTAGCGGATCGAGAAGCGGGGTGACTAGCAATCAGCCCCAGCATTTT. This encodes CASSGSRSGVTSNQPQHF.

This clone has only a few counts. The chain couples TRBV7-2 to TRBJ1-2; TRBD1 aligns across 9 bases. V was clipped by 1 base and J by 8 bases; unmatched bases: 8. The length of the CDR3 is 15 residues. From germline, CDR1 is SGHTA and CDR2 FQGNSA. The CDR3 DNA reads TGTGCCAGCAGCTTAGGGCCGAGGACAGGGGACGGCTACACCTTC. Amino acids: CASSLGPRTGDGYTF.

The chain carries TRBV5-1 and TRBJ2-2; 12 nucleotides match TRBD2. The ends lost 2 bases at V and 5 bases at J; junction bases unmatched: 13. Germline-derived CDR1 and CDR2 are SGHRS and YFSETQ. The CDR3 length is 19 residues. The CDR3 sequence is CASSLLAGGLSSRTGELFF. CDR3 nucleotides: TGCGCCAGCAGCTTACTAGCGGGGGGTCTTTCAAGTCGGACCGGGGAGCTGTTTTTT.

CDR3 DNA sequence: TGTGCCAGCAGCCCCAAGGGGGTTAGGGGCACAGATACGCAGTATTTT. It is translated as CASSPKGVRGTDTQYF. V usage is TRBV6-6 and J usage is TRBJ2-3, with D perhaps TRBD1 (6 bases). Trimming pared 6 bases from V and 1 base from J, leaving 17 bases between. The germline CDR1 and CDR2 sequences are MNHNY and SVGAGI (reference sequence). The CDR3 is 16 amino acids.

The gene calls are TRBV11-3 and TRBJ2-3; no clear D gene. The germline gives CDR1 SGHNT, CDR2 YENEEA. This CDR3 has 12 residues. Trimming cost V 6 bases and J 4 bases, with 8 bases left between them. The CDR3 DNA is TGTGCCAGCAGTGTCAACGCAGATACGCAGTATTTT. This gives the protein CASSVNADTQYF.

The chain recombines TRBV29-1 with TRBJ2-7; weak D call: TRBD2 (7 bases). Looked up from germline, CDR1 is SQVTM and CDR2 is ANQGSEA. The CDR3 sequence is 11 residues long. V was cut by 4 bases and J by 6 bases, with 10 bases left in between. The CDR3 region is CSVVGGGEQYF. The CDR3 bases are TGCAGCGTTGTGGGAGGGGGCGAGCAGTACTTC.

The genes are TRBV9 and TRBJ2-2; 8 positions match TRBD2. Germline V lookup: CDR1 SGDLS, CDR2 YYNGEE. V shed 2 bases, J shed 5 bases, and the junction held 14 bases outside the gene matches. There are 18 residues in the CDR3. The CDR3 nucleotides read TGTGCCAGCAGCGTTTTCGCTAGCGGGCCGATGAGTACCGGGGAGCTGTTTTTT. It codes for CASSVFASGPMSTGELFF. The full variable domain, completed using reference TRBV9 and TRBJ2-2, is DSGVTQTPKHLITATGQRVTLRCSPRSGDLSVYWYQQSLDQGLQFLIQYYNGEERAKGNILERFSAQQFPDLHSELNLSSLELGDSALYFCASSVFASGPMSTGELFFGEGSRLTVL.

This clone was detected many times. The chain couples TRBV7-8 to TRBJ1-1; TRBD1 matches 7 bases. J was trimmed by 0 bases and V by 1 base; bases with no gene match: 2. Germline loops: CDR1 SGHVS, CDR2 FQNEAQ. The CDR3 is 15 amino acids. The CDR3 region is CASSLDGTVNTEAFF. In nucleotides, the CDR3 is TGTGCCAGCAGCTTAGATGGGACAGTGAACACTGAAGCTTTCTTT. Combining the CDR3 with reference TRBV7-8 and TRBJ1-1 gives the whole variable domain GAGVSQSPRYKVAKRGQDVALRCDPISGHVSLFWYQQALGQGPEFLTYFQNEAQLDKSGLPSDRFFAERPEGSVSTLKIQRTQQEDSAVYLCASSLDGTVNTEAFFGQGTRLTVV.

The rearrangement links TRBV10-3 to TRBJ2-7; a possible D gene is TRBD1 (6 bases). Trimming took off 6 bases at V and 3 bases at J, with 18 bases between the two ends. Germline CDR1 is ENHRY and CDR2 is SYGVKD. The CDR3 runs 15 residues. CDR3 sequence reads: CAISFLQGKDYEQYF. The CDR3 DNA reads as TGTGCCATCAGCTTCCTACAGGGAAAGGACTACGAGCAGTACTTC.

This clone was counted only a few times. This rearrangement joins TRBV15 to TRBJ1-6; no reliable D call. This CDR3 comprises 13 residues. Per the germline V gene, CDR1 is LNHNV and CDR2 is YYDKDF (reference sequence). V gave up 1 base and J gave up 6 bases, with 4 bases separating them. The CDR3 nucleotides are TGTGCCACCAGCAGAGGAGGTAATTCACCCCTCCACTTT. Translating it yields CATSRGGNSPLHF.

This chain's CDR3 is CASSPRRTGGTDTQYF. The CDR3 nucleotides read TGTGCCAGTAGTCCCCGTCGGACAGGTGGCACAGATACGCAGTATTTT. The chain has TRBV19 and TRBJ2-3; 7 bases are shared with TRBD1. Germline CDR1 is LNHDA and CDR2 is SQIVND (reference sequence). The CDR3 spans 16 residues. Trimming at V came to 5 bases and at J to 1 base, leaving 9 bases not matched to a gene. The full variable domain, rest sourced from reference TRBV19 and TRBJ2-3, is DGGITQSPKYLFRKEGQNVTLSCEQNLNHDAMYWYRQDPGQGLRLIYYSQIVNDFQKGDIAEGYSVSREKKESFPLTVTSAQKNPTAFYLCASSPRRTGGTDTQYFGPGTRLTVL.

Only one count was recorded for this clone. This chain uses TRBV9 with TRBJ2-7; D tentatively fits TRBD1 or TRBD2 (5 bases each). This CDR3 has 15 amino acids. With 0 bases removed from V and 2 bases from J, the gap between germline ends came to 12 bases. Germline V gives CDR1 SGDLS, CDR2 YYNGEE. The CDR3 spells CASSVGGAGTYEQYF. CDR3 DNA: TGTGCCAGCAGCGTAGGAGGGGCAGGAACCTACGAGCAGTACTTC.

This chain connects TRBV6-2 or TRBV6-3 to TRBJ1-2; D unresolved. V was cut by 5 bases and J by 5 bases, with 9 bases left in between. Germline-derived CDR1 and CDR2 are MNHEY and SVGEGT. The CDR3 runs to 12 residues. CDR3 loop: CASSARSYGYTF. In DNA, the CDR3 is TGTGCCAGCAGTGCTCGGTCGTATGGCTACACCTTC.